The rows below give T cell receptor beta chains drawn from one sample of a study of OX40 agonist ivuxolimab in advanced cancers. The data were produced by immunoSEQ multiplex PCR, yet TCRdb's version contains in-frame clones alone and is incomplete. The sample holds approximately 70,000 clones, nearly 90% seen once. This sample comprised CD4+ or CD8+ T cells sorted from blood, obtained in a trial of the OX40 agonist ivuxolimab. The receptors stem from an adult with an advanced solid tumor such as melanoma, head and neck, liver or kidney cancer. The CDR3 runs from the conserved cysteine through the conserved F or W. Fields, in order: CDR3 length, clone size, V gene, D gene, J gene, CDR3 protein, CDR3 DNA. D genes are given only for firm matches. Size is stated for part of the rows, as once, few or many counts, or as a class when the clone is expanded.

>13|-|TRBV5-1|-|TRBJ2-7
CASSLARAHEQYF
TGCGCCAGCAGCTTAGCCAGGGCCCACGAGCAGTACTTC
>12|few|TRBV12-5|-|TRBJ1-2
CASGLANGGYTF
TGTGCTAGTGGTTTGGCCAATGGTGGCTACACCTTC
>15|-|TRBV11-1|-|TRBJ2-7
CASSFHSPGTNEQYF
TGTGCCAGCAGCTTTCACTCCCCGGGAACGAACGAGCAGTACTTC
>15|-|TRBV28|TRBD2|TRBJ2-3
CASSTTSGSLSTQYF
TGTGCCAGCAGTACGACTAGCGGCAGCTTAAGTACGCAGTATTTT
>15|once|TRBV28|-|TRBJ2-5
CASSSTGMNRETQYF
TGTGCCAGCAGCTCTACAGGGATGAATCGGGAGACCCAGTACTTC
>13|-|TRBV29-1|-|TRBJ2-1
CSVVRGLNNEQFF
TGCAGCGTTGTAAGGGGACTTAACAATGAGCAGTTCTTC
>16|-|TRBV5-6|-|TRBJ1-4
CASSLGQPATNEKLFF
TGTGCCAGCAGCTTGGGGCAGCCTGCAACTAATGAAAAACTGTTTTTT
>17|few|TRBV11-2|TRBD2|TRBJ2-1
CASSPLPRGRAGNEQFF
TGTGCCAGCAGCCCCCTGCCCCGCGGGAGGGCTGGTAATGAGCAGTTCTTC
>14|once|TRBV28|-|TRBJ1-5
CASRTLGGYQPQHF
TGTGCCAGCAGAACTTTGGGGGGCTATCAGCCCCAGCATTTT
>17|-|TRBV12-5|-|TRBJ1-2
CASGLRGSFLEHYGYTF
TGTGCTAGTGGTTTACGGGGCTCCTTCTTGGAACATTATGGCTACACCTTC